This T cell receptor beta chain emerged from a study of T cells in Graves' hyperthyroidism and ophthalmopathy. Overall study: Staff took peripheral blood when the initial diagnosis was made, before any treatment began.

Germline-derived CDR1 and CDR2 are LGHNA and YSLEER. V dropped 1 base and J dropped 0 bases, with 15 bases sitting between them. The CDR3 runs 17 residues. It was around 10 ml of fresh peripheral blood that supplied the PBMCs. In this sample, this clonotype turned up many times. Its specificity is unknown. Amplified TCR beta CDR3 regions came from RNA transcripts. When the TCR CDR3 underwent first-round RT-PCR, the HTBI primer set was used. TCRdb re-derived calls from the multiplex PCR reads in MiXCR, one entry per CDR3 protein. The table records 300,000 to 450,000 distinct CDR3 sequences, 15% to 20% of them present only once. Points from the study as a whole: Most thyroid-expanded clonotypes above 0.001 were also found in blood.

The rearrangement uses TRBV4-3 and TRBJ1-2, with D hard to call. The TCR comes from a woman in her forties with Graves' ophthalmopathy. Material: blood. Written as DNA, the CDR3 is TGCGCCAGCAGCCAAGGGTCGAATGGAGATTCTAACTATGGCTACACCTTC. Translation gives CASSQGSNGDSNYGYTF.